This TCR beta chain came from a study of shared clonotypes between healthy human individuals. Study-level points and caveats: Clonotypes shared by all four donors outscored non-shared clonotypes in generation probability. Sampling covered nothing but blood. Tissue TCR repertoires likely differ from those found in blood. Relative to memory subsets, naive subsets generally showed larger estimated richness.

The CDR3 consists of 13 residues. V was pared by 7 bases and J by 0 bases, with 10 bases between. Germline loops: CDR1 MNHNY, CDR2 SVGAGI (reference sequence). Authors' methods: There were no quality scores in the junction-only immunoSEQ sequences, so filtering differed. Assay used: immunoSEQ multiplex PCR; TCRdb lists only in-frame clones, some missing. V and J calls and clone size are copied from that table; D and trimming were computed from the DNA. The table lists about 1 million clones, 65% to 75% of them singletons. Points on this clone: Antigen specificity is unknown.

The V call is TRBV6-6, the J call TRBJ2-7; D might be TRBD1 (6 bases). The sequencing sample was made of memory CD4+ T cells sorted from blood. As for subset: CD45RA-negative fraction. The sequence came from a man aged 18 to 30 in good health. The CDR3 region has the DNA TGTGCCAGCACCAAGGACAGCTCCTACGAGCAGTACTTC. Translated, it gives CASTKDSSYEQYF.